This is a list of T cell receptor beta chains from one sample in a study of blood T cell repertoires in COVID-19. Sequencing used immunoSEQ multiplex PCR; TCRdb keeps in-frame clones, though not all of them. The data show fewer than 200,000 clones, with around 82% seen just once and 6.5% to 9% held by the top ten. Sequences were obtained from peripheral blood. The receptors here all came from a woman in her 40s with COVID-19, enrolled during active disease. CDR3s include the opening cysteine and the closing phenylalanine or tryptophan. Each record gives: J gene, D gene, clone size, V gene, CDR3 DNA, CDR3 protein. D genes are given only for firm matches. Rows give clone size only sometimes, using once, few, many, or a class for an expanded clone.

TRBJ1-1	.	.	TRBV9	TGTGCCAGCAGCCCCCGGACAGCTCCGAACACTGAAGCTTTCTTT	CASSPRTAPNTEAFF
TRBJ2-5	.	.	TRBV7-9	TGTGCCAGCAGCTTACATCTGGGAGACGAGACCCAGTACTTC	CASSLHLGDETQYF
TRBJ2-5	.	.	TRBV4-1	TGCGCCAGCAGCCAAGACCTACTAGTTCTCGGGACCCAGTACTTC	CASSQDLLVLGTQYF
TRBJ1-2	.	.	TRBV7-2	TGTGCCAGCAGCCCGGTGACAGAGTCTAACTATGGCTACACCTTC	CASSPVTESNYGYTF
TRBJ1-5	.	.	TRBV3-1/TRBV3-2	TGTGCCAGCAGCCAAGCACACAATAGCAATCAGCCCCAGCATTTT	CASSQAHNSNQPQHF
TRBJ2-3	TRBD2	.	TRBV5-4	TGTGCCAGCAGCTTCCCCAGCGGGGGTACAGATACGCAGTATTTT	CASSFPSGGTDTQYF
TRBJ2-7	.	.	TRBV24-1	TGTGCCACCAGTGATCCTCCAACAGGAGAGCAGTACTTC	CATSDPPTGEQYF
TRBJ1-3	TRBD1	.	TRBV19	TGTGCCAGCGGGACAGCCACGGGAAACACCATATATTTT	CASGTATGNTIYF
TRBJ1-4	TRBD1	.	TRBV7-8	TGTGCCAGCAGCTACGGACAGGGTTATGAAAAACTGTTTTTT	CASSYGQGYEKLFF
TRBJ2-7	TRBD1	.	TRBV24-1	TGTGCCACCGGACAGGGAGGTTACGAGCAGTACTTC	CATGQGGYEQYF
TRBJ2-7	TRBD1	once	TRBV19	TGTGCCAGTAGTACTTACGGGACAGAGTACGAGCAGTACTTC	CASSTYGTEYEQYF
TRBJ2-2	.	few	TRBV28	TGTGCCAGCACGATCTGGAGGACCGGGGAGCTGTTTTTT	CASTIWRTGELFF
TRBJ2-3	TRBD2	.	TRBV12-5	TGTGCTAGTGCCTGGGGGGGGGCAGATACGCAGTATTTT	CASAWGGADTQYF
TRBJ1-3	.	.	TRBV4-1	TGCGCCAGCAGTAGTACAGACTCTGGAAACACCATATATTTT	CASSSTDSGNTIYF
TRBJ2-2	.	.	TRBV14	TGTGCCAGCAGCCAAGACTCCCAAGGATGGGAGGAATTCGGCGGGGAGCTGTTTTTT	CASSQDSQGWEEFGGELFF
TRBJ1-1	.	.	TRBV13	TGTGCCAGCAGCACTTCCAGGGAAAGGGCCTTAAACACTGAAGCTTTCTTT	CASSTSRERALNTEAFF
TRBJ2-3	TRBD2	few	TRBV30	TGTGCCTGGAGTCCGGGGGGGGCAGATACGCAGTATTTT	CAWSPGGADTQYF
TRBJ2-3	.	.	TRBV3-1/TRBV3-2	TGTGCCAGCAGCCGCTCACCGGACAGGCAGTATTTT	CASSRSPDRQYF
TRBJ1-1	TRBD1	.	TRBV7-3	TGTGCCAGCAGCCAAATCCCAGGGGGCGGCTTGAACACTGAAGCTTTCTTT	CASSQIPGGGLNTEAFF
TRBJ2-2	.	.	TRBV5-1	TGCGCCAGTCAACTCTCTAACCGGGACACCGGGGAGCTGTTTTTT	CASQLSNRDTGELFF
TRBJ2-1	TRBD2	.	TRBV7-8	TGTGCCAGCAGCCCACACATGCGGCGGACTAGGAGGATCGATGAGCAGTTCTTC	CASSPHMRRTRRIDEQFF
TRBJ2-3	TRBD2	.	TRBV7-2	TGTGCCAGCAGCTTAGGGGGCGGGAGGGCCTATATCGGCACAGATACGCAGTATTTT	CASSLGGGRAYIGTDTQYF
TRBJ1-3	.	few	TRBV19	TGTGCCAGTAGTGCAACCATGAGCTCTGGAAACACCATATATTTT	CASSATMSSGNTIYF
TRBJ1-1	.	.	TRBV9	TGTGCCAGCAGCGTAGCGCTATTCCCCGCTGAAGCTTTCTTT	CASSVALFPAEAFF
TRBJ2-2	.	.	TRBV5-5	TGTGCCAGCAGCCGAACTTCCTCCGGGGAGCTGTTTTTT	CASSRTSSGELFF
TRBJ1-2	.	.	TRBV3-1/TRBV3-2	TGTGCCAGCAGCCACCGGGGAACGGGGTCTGGCTACACCTTC	CASSHRGTGSGYTF
TRBJ1-5	.	.	TRBV27	TGTGCCAGCAGAACCGGGTCCCTTAACAATCAGCCCCAGCATTTT	CASRTGSLNNQPQHF